This T cell receptor beta chain comes out of a study of graft-versus-host responses after intestinal transplantation. In the study overall: Multivisceral, liver-intestinal, or isolated intestinal transplants were given to recipients. Tacrolimus plus steroids were given to all recipients for 2 to 4 years, preceded by anti-thymocyte globulin induction. Study findings and constraints: Early after transplant, HvG declines were associated with peak levels of circulating GvH clones. Detected in recipient marrow were GvH clones, some of which were first observed in ileum or blood.

This CDR3 has 13 residues. V was shortened by 5 bases and J by 5 bases, with 10 bases between the two germline ends. Germline values: CDR1 MNHEY, CDR2 SVGAGI. A remark on this clone: The target antigen is unknown.

Using immunoSEQ multiplex PCR, the repertoire was profiled, and TCRdb retains in-frame clones only, with some absent. The sample has about 120,000 clones, approximately 92% seen once. This sequence was found in a human donor who received an intestinal transplant. This rearrangement joins TRBV6-5 to TRBJ1-5; TRBD1 is a possible D gene (5 bases). Sequencing used unstimulated CD4+ T cells sorted from spleen or lymph node cells, obtained before intestinal transplant. The CDR3 here is CASSKGKDQPQHF. The CDR3, as DNA: TGTGCCAGCAGTAAGGGGAAGGATCAGCCCCAGCATTTT.